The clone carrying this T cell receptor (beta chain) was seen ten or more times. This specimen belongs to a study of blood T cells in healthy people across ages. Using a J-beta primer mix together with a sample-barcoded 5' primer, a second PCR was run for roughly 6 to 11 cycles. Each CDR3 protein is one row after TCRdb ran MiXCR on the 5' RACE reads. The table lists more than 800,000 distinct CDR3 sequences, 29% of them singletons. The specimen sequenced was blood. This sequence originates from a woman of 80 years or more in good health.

In DNA form, the CDR3 reads TGTGCCAGCAGCCAAGGGGGAAATGGCTACACCTTC. Its translation is CASSQGGNGYTF. The chain employs TRBV3-1 and TRBJ1-2; unclear D gene. This CDR3 is 12 amino acids long. With 1 base removed from V and 6 bases from J, the gap between germline ends came to 6 bases. Germline values: CDR1 LGHDT, CDR2 YNNKEL (reference sequence). Variable domain in full (rest from reference TRBV3-1 and TRBJ1-2): DTAVSQTPKYLVTQMGNDKSIKCEQNLGHDTMYWYKQDSKKFLKIMFSYNNKELIINETVPNRFSPKSPDKAHLNLHINSLELGDSAVYFCASSQGGNGYTFGSGTRLTVV.